This T cell receptor (beta chain) was sequenced in a study of T cell repertoires in cytomegalovirus infection. Study summary: Indications came from public TCR beta signatures; they pointed to CMV infection and to a matching HLA type.

Via MiXCR, TCRdb re-called the reads, giving one row per CDR3 protein. This table holds roughly 180,000 distinct CDR3 sequences, roughly 15% found once. Germline CDR1 is DFQATT and CDR2 is SNEGSKA (reference sequence). The CDR3 extends over 14 amino acids. Trimming removed 5 bases from V and 5 bases from J; junction bases left unmatched: 10. In its sample, this clonotype was seen a few times. This TCR derives from a human donor in good health (CMV status not recorded). Some clones in this sample may be carry-over from other donors' samples. Input material: CD8+ T cells from PBMCs. The chain recombines TRBV20-1 with TRBJ1-2; the match to TRBD1 covers 8 bases. CDR3 sequence: CSAPMDREAYGYTF. The CDR3 DNA follows: TGCAGTGCTCCAATGGACAGGGAAGCGTATGGCTACACCTTC.